The present entry profiles one T cell receptor (beta chain) with its context. Amplification used 60 Vbeta primers and 13 Jbeta primers. The repertoire was sequenced with immunoSEQ multiplex PCR; TCRdb's copy has only in-frame clones and lacks some. The table records tens of thousands of clones, 55% to 80% of them present only once. This sample was included in a study of cytomegalovirus exposure and HLA in healthy donors. Germline assignment: CDR1 LNHDA and CDR2 SQIVND (reference sequence). Trimming took 3 bases from V and 9 from J, leaving 11 bases between them. The CDR3 runs 12 residues. Sequencing was done on a sample of PBMCs. This TCR was sampled from a woman aged 50 to 60 in good health and CMV-seronegative. This chain links TRBV19 with TRBJ2-5; TRBD2 is a possible D gene (6 bases). This CDR3 reads CASSMRGGAQYF. For the CDR3, the DNA is TGTGCCAGTAGTATGAGGGGCGGGGCCCAGTACTTC.